These 32 T cell receptor beta chains were all obtained from the same sample, sequenced in a study of blood T cell repertoires in COVID-19. Clones were read by immunoSEQ multiplex PCR, and TCRdb kept only the in-frame ones, dropping some. The repertoire holds hundreds of thousands of clones, around 80% seen once, with about 7.4% in the top ten. The sample comprised peripheral blood. Source of these receptors: a woman aged 45-60 years with acute or convalescent COVID-19.

V and J are TRBV11-2 and TRBJ1-3; D possibly corresponds to TRBD1 (5 bases). Germline CDR1 SGHAT, CDR2 FQNNGV. The CDR3 runs to 15 residues. Trimming took off 1 base at V and 9 bases at J, with 16 bases between the two ends. CDR3 protein: CASSLGRGSAATIYF. The CDR3, as DNA: TGTGCCAGCAGCTTAGGAAGGGGCAGCGCTGCCACCATATATTTT. Based on the CDR3 plus reference TRBV11-2 and TRBJ1-3, the full variable domain is EAGVAQSPRYKIIEKRQSVAFWCNPISGHATLYWYQQILGQGPKLLIQFQNNGVVDDSQLPKDRFSAERLKGVDSTLKIQPAKLEDSAVYLCASSLGRGSAATIYFGEGSWLTVV.

The V call is TRBV28, the J call TRBJ1-2; TRBD1 aligns across 10 bases. In germline, CDR1 is MDHEN, CDR2 SYDVKM. V lost 2 bases and J lost 3; bases outside the gene matches: 6. The CDR3 contains 16 residues. The CDR3 is CASSLNSGQGHYGYTF. The CDR3 DNA is TGTGCCAGCAGTTTAAATTCGGGACAGGGGCACTATGGCTACACCTTC.

Points on this clone: Compared with germline, one end of the junction differs, possibly owing to a read error. The V and J genes are TRBV6-1 and TRBJ1-1; 8 bases map to TRBD1. CDR3 length: 16 amino acids. Germline CDR1 is MNHNS and CDR2 is SASEGT. The CDR3 loop reads CASREDRGTPNTEAFF. CDR3 DNA: TGTGCCAGCAGGGAAGACAGGGGTACCCCGAACACTGAAGCTTTCTTT.

The CDR3 DNA sequence: TGTGCCAGCAGCTCGGGCCATATTAGCGGGAGGGCCTCCTACAATGAGCAGTTCTTC. This translates into CASSSGHISGRASYNEQFF. This chain joins TRBV11-2 and TRBJ2-1; 11 positions match TRBD2. V dropped 4 bases and J dropped 0; count of bases not matched to a gene: 11. Germline V gene data show CDR1 as SGHAT and CDR2 as FQNNGV. The CDR3 extends over 19 amino acids.

This chain uses TRBV4-2 with TRBJ2-3, with D unresolved. Germline values: CDR1 LGHNA, CDR2 YNFKEQ. The CDR3 contains 15 residues. Trimming removed 4 bases at V and 0 bases at J, with 11 bases between. CDR3 amino acids: CASSPSDRSTDTQYF. DNA of the CDR3: TGTGCCAGCAGCCCGAGTGATCGTAGCACAGATACGCAGTATTTT.

This chain links TRBV24-1 with TRBJ2-5; 8 bases line up with TRBD1. Germline CDR1 reads KGHDR; CDR2 reads SFDVKD. The J segment lost 5 bases and the V segment lost 3 bases, leaving 16 bases of the junction unmatched. The CDR3 contains 18 residues. The CDR3 region has the DNA TGTGCCACCAGTGATCCAGGGGGACAGGCGGGTAATTCGGAGACCCAGTACTTC. The encoded protein is CATSDPGGQAGNSETQYF.

The DNA of the CDR3 is TGCAGCGTCATGCTCGGCCCCTATACAGGGAACCCCTCTGGGGCCAACGTCCTGACTTTC. Its translation: CSVMLGPYTGNPSGANVLTF. The rearrangement uses TRBV29-1 and TRBJ2-6, with D tentatively TRBD1 (6 bases). Germline V gene lookup returns CDR1 SQVTM and CDR2 ANQGSEA. With 6 bases removed from V and 0 bases from J, the gap between germline ends came to 27 bases. The CDR3 has 20 amino acids.

The J gene is TRBJ1-1, the V gene TRBV5-1; no reliable D call. This CDR3 is built from 16 residues. Germline V gives CDR1 SGHRS, CDR2 YFSETQ. Between the trimmed V and J ends, which lost 1 base and 0 bases, there was a span of 13 bases. CDR3 sequence reads: CASSLKAGLMNTEAFF. DNA of the CDR3: TGCGCCAGCAGCTTGAAGGCAGGACTCATGAACACTGAAGCTTTCTTT.

The chain carries TRBV27 and TRBJ2-2; D might be TRBD1 (6 bases). CDR3 length: 16 residues. The germline CDR1 and CDR2 sequences are MNHEY and SMNVEV (reference sequence). The V gene lost 6 bases and the J gene lost 0 bases, with 14 bases spanning the gap. DNA of the CDR3: TGTGCCAGCAGGACAAATGGACAGACGAACACCGGGGAGCTGTTTTTT. Translated: CASRTNGQTNTGELFF.

With regard to this clone: At one end the junction does not follow the germline gene, possibly because of a read error. The chain has TRBV3-1 (or the pseudogene TRBV3-2) and TRBJ2-1, with D tentatively TRBD2 (6 bases). Per the germline V gene, CDR1 is LGHDT and CDR2 is YNNKEL (reference sequence). This CDR3 has 11 amino acids. The CDR3 loop is CASSLGGIMVF. The CDR3 coding sequence is TGTGCCAGCAGCCTGGGCGGGATAATGGTCTTC.

The J gene is TRBJ2-4, the V gene TRBV4-2; 7 positions match TRBD1. CDR1 LGHNA and CDR2 YNFKEQ come from the germline V gene. CDR3 length equals 16 residues. The ends lost 4 bases at V and 7 bases at J; junction bases unmatched: 13. The CDR3 DNA is TGTGCCAGCAGCCCTCGACAGGGAATACGGGCCAACATTCAGTACTTC. Translation: CASSPRQGIRANIQYF.

The chain employs TRBV7-9 and TRBJ1-5; D gene uncertain. V lost 5 bases and J 0 bases, leaving 8 bases between the germline ends. This CDR3 spans 14 amino acids. Germline lookup yields CDR1 SEHNR and CDR2 FQNEAQ (reference sequence). The CDR3 coding sequence is TGTGCCAGCAGCGAACACGATAGCAATCAGCCCCAGCATTTT. This gives the protein CASSEHDSNQPQHF.

J is TRBJ1-1 and V is TRBV28, with unresolved D. V shed 1 base and J shed 10 bases, with 13 bases lying between them. The CDR3 runs to 13 residues. CDR1 and CDR2 from the germline V gene are MDHEN and SYDVKM. The CDR3 DNA sequence: TGTGCCAGCAGTTTATCCAAGAGACTGGTAGCTTTCTTT. It is translated as CASSLSKRLVAFF.

This sequence joins TRBV28 and TRBJ1-5; 9 bases are a match to TRBD1. CDR3 length equals 16 residues. Trimming at V came to 6 bases and at J to 6 bases, leaving 12 bases not matched to a gene. Germline V CDR1 and CDR2: MDHEN, SYDVKM. The CDR3: CASSSSDRGGGQPQHF. The CDR3 bases are TGTGCCAGCAGCTCTTCTGACAGGGGGGGAGGTCAGCCCCAGCATTTT.

The V and J genes are TRBV7-8 and TRBJ1-3; D is perhaps TRBD1 (5 bases). The CDR3 is 14 amino acids. The V gene's germline CDR1 is SGHVS and CDR2 FQNEAQ. Trimming shortened V by 1 base and J by 2 bases, and 6 bases separated the two germline ends. The CDR3 bases are TGTGCCAGCAGCTTAGGGACAACTGGAAACACCATATATTTT. Protein product: CASSLGTTGNTIYF.

This sequence joins TRBV3-1 (or the pseudogene TRBV3-2) and TRBJ1-4; weak D call: TRBD1 (5 bases). With 4 bases removed from V and 2 bases from J, the gap between germline ends came to 8 bases. CDR1 is LGHDT, CDR2 YNNKEL, per germline (reference sequence). The CDR3 is made up of 14 amino acids. In DNA, the CDR3 is TGTGCCAGCAGCCCAGGGTACACTAATGAAAAACTGTTTTTT. It codes for CASSPGYTNEKLFF.

The chain couples TRBV28 to TRBJ1-6; TRBD1 is a possible D gene (6 bases). This CDR3 has 14 amino acids. V was shortened by 6 bases and J by 9 bases, with 15 bases between the two germline ends. The germline V gene has CDR1 MDHEN and CDR2 SYDVKM. The CDR3 spells CASSLRGIFSPLHF. The DNA of the CDR3 is TGTGCCAGCAGCCTCAGGGGAATATTTTCACCCCTCCACTTT. Full variable domain (rest looked up from reference TRBV28 and TRBJ1-6): DVKVTQSSRYLVKRTGEKVFLECVQDMDHENMFWYRQDPGLGLRLIYFSYDVKMKEKGDIPEGYSVSREKKERFSLILESASTNQTSMYLCASSLRGIFSPLHFGNGTRLTVT.

The V call is TRBV7-9, the J call TRBJ2-7; TRBD1 matches 10 bases. In germline, CDR1 is SEHNR, CDR2 FQNEAQ (reference sequence). CDR3 length: 15 amino acids. The J segment lost 5 bases and the V segment lost 6 bases, leaving 10 bases of the junction unmatched. In DNA, the CDR3 is TGTGCCAGCAGTCTTGTGGGGACAGGGGATAACGAGCAGTACTTC. Translated: CASSLVGTGDNEQYF.

The V call is TRBV3-1 (or the pseudogene TRBV3-2), the J call TRBJ1-5; D gene ambiguous. V lost 6 bases, J lost 4 bases, and 16 bases lay in between. In germline, CDR1 is LGHDT, CDR2 YNNKEL (reference sequence). There are 15 residues in the CDR3. CDR3 residues: CASSPGRVGNQPQHF. Written as DNA, the CDR3 is TGTGCCAGCAGTCCCGGGAGGGTAGGGAATCAGCCCCAGCATTTT.

The chain combines TRBV19 with TRBJ2-3; the match to TRBD1 covers 10 bases. Per the germline V gene, CDR1 is LNHDA and CDR2 is SQIVND (reference sequence). The CDR3 has 15 residues. V shed 3 bases, J shed 6 bases, and the junction held 6 bases outside the gene matches. CDR3 residues: CASSIFGQGEDTQYF. In DNA form, the CDR3 reads TGTGCCAGTAGTATTTTCGGACAGGGGGAGGATACGCAGTATTTT.

The V and J genes are TRBV30 and TRBJ2-1, with TRBD1 matching over 8 bases. The germline gives CDR1 GTSNPN, CDR2 SVGIG (reference sequence). Unmatched junction bases numbered 5, after V lost 8 bases and J lost 14 bases. This CDR3 has 9 residues. CDR3 loop: CAGNRGEFF. In DNA form, the CDR3 reads TGTGCCGGGAACAGGGGGGAGTTCTTC. Variable domain in full (rest from reference TRBV30 and TRBJ2-1): SQTIHQWPATLVQPVGSPLSLECTVEGTSNPNLYWYRQAAGRGLQLLFYSVGIGQISSEVPQNLSASRPQDRQFILSSKKLLLSDSGFYLCAGNRGEFFGPGTRLTVL.

The chain links TRBV18 to TRBJ2-7; the match to TRBD2 covers 7 bases. Germline lookup yields CDR1 KGHSH and CDR2 LQKENI. This CDR3 is built from 15 residues. V lost 3 bases and J lost 5; bases outside the gene matches: 10. The CDR3 is CASSPSSGTTHEQYF. The CDR3 nucleotides read TGTGCCAGCTCACCGTCTTCCGGGACTACGCACGAGCAGTACTTC.

The J gene is TRBJ2-6, the V gene TRBV19, with unresolved D. This CDR3 comprises 12 residues. CDR1 is LNHDA and CDR2 is SQIVND in the germline V gene (reference sequence). Trimming left V 10 bases short and J 2 bases short, with 6 bases between. Here the CDR3 DNA reads TGTGCCACTTTAGCTGGGGCCAACGTCCTGACTTTC. This encodes CATLAGANVLTF.

The V call is TRBV19, the J call TRBJ1-2; D remains ambiguous. The V end lost 3 bases, the J end lost 5 bases, and 16 bases lay between the germline ends. This CDR3 has 15 amino acids. Per the germline V gene, CDR1 is LNHDA and CDR2 is SQIVND (reference sequence). The CDR3 DNA reads TGTGCCAGTAGTATGGCAGGTTTCATTCTGTATGGCTACACCTTC. Its protein is CASSMAGFILYGYTF.

The chain carries TRBV5-1 and TRBJ2-5, with 7 bases fitting TRBD1. V shed 4 bases, J shed 2 bases, and the junction held 8 bases outside the gene matches. Germline V CDR1 and CDR2: SGHRS, YFSETQ. The CDR3 has 15 amino acids. The CDR3 here is CASSLTSGQQETQYF. The CDR3 DNA follows: TGCGCCAGCAGCCTGACTTCGGGACAGCAAGAGACCCAGTACTTC.

V is TRBV7-3 and J is TRBJ2-1; no clear D. The CDR3 contains 16 residues. Germline V gives CDR1 SGHTA, CDR2 FQGTGA. V gave up 5 bases and J gave up 8 bases, with 22 bases separating them. CDR3 bases: TGTGCCAGCAGCGTCTCTATTGGCGGCCGTGGTGATGAGCAGTTCTTC. It encodes CASSVSIGGRGDEQFF.

This chain joins TRBV7-9 and TRBJ1-6; D is undetermined. Germline CDR1 SEHNR, CDR2 FQNEAQ (reference sequence). The CDR3 runs 15 residues. V lost 6 bases and J 8 bases, leaving 17 bases between the germline ends. CDR3 DNA: TGTGCCAGCAGTCCCAACTGGGTCGGGGATTCACCCCTCCACTTT. Residues: CASSPNWVGDSPLHF.

The chain has TRBV9 and TRBJ2-7, with a tentative D call TRBD1 (6 bases). CDR1 SGDLS and CDR2 YYNGEE come from the germline V gene. This CDR3 has 14 residues. Trimming removed 3 bases at V and 6 bases at J, with 16 bases between. The CDR3 is CASSAWDKAGEQYF. CDR3 DNA: TGTGCCAGCAGCGCGTGGGACAAGGCTGGCGAGCAGTACTTC. The whole variable domain, remainder taken from reference TRBV9 and TRBJ2-7, is DSGVTQTPKHLITATGQRVTLRCSPRSGDLSVYWYQQSLDQGLQFLIQYYNGEERAKGNILERFSAQQFPDLHSELNLSSLELGDSALYFCASSAWDKAGEQYFGPGTRLTVT.

The rearrangement links TRBV19 to TRBJ2-1; 11 nucleotides align to TRBD1. Germline V CDR1 and CDR2: LNHDA, SQIVND (reference sequence). This CDR3 has 17 amino acids. After removal of 4 bases from V and 6 bases from J, the junction contained 11 bases not matched to a gene. The CDR3 spells CASSRTGQGGQINEQFF. The CDR3 DNA is TGTGCCAGTAGTAGAACGGGACAGGGGGGTCAAATCAATGAGCAGTTCTTC.

This clone came up a few times. The CDR3 DNA follows: TGTGCCAGCAGTATGCTCGGCGGGACTGCCTACGAGCAGTACTTC. It encodes CASSMLGGTAYEQYF. V and J are TRBV7-8 and TRBJ2-7, with a tentative D call TRBD2 (6 bases). Trimming stripped 6 bases from V and 2 bases from J, with 17 bases between. Germline CDR1 is SGHVS and CDR2 is FQNEAQ. The CDR3 spans 15 residues.

The J gene is TRBJ2-1, the V gene TRBV5-1; maybe TRBD1 (6 bases). Germline V gene sequence: CDR1 SGHRS, CDR2 YFSETQ. The V gene lost 1 base and the J gene lost 11 bases, with 13 bases spanning the gap. The CDR3 has 13 residues. The CDR3 protein is CASSLTLGTKQFF. DNA for the CDR3: TGCGCCAGCAGCTTGACCCTAGGGACAAAGCAGTTCTTC.

This chain joins TRBV10-3 and TRBJ2-7, with 11 bases matching TRBD1. The length of the CDR3 is 15 residues. The junction had 2 bases not matched to a gene; V was cut back by 3 bases and J by 1 base. Germline V gene data show CDR1 as ENHRY and CDR2 as SYGVKD. This CDR3 reads CAISDWDRGSYEQYF. The CDR3 DNA follows: TGTGCCATCAGTGATTGGGACAGGGGGTCCTACGAGCAGTACTTC.